The T cell receptor (beta chain) under discussion was sequenced for a study of blood T cell repertoires in COVID-19. Study at large: Researchers got acute and convalescent COVID-19 samples from the United States, Italy and Spain. Sources were T cells, B-cell-depleted T cells, or PBMCs; the material itself was cDNA or gDNA.

In the original processing: Reference gene primer amplification in the assay estimated nucleated cell counts. Some clones are missing from TCRdb's copy, which holds only in-frame ones; the method was immunoSEQ multiplex PCR. That table furnishes V, J and clone size, whereas the DNA furnished D and trimming. The table lists more than 150,000 clones, roughly 90% of them singletons. V was pared by 8 bases and J by 6 bases, with 3 bases of the junction left unmatched. The CDR3 runs 12 residues. The sequenced sample was peripheral blood. The chain combines TRBV23-1 with TRBJ1-2, with 10 bases identical to TRBD1. TRBV23-1 is designated an ORF whose function remains uncertain. This clonotype was obtained from a man aged 50 to 59 with acute or convalescent COVID-19. CDR3 sequence (DNA): TGCGCCAGCGTGGGGACAGGGGATGGCTACACCTTC. Its protein is CASVGTGDGYTF.